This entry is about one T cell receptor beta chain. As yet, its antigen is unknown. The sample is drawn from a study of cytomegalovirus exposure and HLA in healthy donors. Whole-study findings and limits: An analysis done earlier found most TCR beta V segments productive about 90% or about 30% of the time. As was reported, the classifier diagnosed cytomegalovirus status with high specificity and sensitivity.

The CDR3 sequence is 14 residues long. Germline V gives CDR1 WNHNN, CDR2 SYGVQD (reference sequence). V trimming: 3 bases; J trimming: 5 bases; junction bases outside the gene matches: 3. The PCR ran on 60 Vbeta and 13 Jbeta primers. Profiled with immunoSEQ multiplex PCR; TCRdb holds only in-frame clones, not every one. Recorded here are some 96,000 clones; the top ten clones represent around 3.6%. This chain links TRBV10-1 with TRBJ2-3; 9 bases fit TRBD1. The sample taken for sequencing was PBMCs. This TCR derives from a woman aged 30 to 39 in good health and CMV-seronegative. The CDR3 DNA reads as TGCGCCAGCAGTGATACAGGGGGCGTAGATACGCAGTATTTT. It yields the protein CASSDTGGVDTQYF.